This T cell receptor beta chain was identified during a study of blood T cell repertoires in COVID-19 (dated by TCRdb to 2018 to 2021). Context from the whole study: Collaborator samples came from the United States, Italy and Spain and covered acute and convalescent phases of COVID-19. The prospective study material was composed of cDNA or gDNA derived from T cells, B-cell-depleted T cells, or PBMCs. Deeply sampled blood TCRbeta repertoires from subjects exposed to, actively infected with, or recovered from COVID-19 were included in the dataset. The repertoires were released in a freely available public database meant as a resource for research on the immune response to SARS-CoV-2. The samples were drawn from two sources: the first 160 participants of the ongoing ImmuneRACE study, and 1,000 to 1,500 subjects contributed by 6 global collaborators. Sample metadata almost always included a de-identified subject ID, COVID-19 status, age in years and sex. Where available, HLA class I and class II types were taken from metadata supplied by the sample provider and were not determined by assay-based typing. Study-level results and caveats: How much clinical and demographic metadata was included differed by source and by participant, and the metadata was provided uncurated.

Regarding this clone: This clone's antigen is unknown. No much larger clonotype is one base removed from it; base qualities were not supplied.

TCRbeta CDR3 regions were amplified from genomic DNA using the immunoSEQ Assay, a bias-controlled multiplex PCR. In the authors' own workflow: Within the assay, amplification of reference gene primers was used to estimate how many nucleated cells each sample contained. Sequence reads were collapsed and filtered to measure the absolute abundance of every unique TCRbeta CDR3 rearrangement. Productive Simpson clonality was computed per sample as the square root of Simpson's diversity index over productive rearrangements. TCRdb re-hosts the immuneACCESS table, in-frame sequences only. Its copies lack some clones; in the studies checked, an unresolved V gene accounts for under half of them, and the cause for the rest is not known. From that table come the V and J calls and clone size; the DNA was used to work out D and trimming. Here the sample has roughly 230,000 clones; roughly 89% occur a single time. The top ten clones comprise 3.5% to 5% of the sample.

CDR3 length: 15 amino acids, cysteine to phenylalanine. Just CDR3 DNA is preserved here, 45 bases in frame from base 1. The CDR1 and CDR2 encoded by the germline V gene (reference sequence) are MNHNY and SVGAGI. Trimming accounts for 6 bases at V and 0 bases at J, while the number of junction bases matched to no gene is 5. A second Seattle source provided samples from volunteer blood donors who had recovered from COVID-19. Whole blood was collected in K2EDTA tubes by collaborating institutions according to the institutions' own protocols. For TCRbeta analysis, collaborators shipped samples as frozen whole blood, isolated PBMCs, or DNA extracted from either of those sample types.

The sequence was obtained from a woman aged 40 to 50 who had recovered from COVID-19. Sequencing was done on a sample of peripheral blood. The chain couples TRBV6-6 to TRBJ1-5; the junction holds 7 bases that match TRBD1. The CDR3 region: CASSLTGNSNQPQHF. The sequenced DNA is TGTGCCAGCAGCCTGACAGGGAATAGCAATCAGCCCCAGCATTTT.